Described below is a single T cell receptor beta chain sequence and its context. Its antigen is not identified. The data belong to a study of tumor-infiltrating lymphocytes in localized non-small cell lung cancer. Looking at the study overall: Tumor tissue and non-adjacent uninvolved lung came from each patient. Notes on the study in general: Immunotypes IM1 and IM2 had similar TCR-derived T-cell fractions.

Assay: immunoSEQ multiplex PCR; the TCRdb copy retains only in-frame clones and omits some. The sample holds approximately 10,000 clones, 65% to 70% seen once. With V trimmed by 3 bases and J by 3 bases, 3 bases remained unmatched. Germline V lookup: CDR1 SEHNR, CDR2 FQNEAQ (reference sequence). The CDR3 is made up of 14 amino acids. The sequence came from a human donor with non-small cell lung cancer. The sample taken for sequencing was uninvolved lung tissue not adjacent to the tumor. V and J are TRBV7-9 and TRBJ2-7; 9 bases are shared with TRBD2. The CDR3 sequence: CASSLSSGIYEQYF. DNA for the CDR3: TGTGCCAGCAGCTTGTCTAGCGGGATCTACGAGCAGTACTTC.